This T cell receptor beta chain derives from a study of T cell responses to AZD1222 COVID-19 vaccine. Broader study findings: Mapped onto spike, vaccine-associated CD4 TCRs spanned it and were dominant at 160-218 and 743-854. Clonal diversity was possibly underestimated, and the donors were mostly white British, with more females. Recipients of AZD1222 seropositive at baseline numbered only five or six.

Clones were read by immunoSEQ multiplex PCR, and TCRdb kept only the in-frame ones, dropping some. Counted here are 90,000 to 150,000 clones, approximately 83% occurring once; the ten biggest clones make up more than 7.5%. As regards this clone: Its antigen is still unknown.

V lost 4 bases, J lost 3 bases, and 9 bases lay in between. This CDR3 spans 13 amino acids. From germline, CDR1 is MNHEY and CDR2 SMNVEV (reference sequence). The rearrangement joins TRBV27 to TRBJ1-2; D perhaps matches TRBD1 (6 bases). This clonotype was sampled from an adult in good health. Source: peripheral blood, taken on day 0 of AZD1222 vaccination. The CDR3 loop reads CASSSDSYYGYTF. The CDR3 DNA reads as TGTGCCAGCAGTTCGGACAGTTACTATGGCTACACCTTC.